Shown below are 10 T cell receptor beta chains from a single sample sequenced in a study of blood T cells in healthy people across ages. A second PCR of 7 to 11 cycles used a sample-barcoded 5' primer and a J-beta primer mix. From the 5' RACE reads, TCRdb called clonotypes with MiXCR, one entry per CDR3 protein. The sample carries roughly 1,000,000 distinct CDR3 sequences, 20% to 25% recorded once. The same data also went into a second study, on T cells of mothers and their children.

The material sequenced was blood. These receptors all stem from a girl aged 2 to 10 in good health.

Only a few counts were recorded for this clonotype. This chain joins TRBV4-3 and TRBJ2-5; D might be TRBD1 or TRBD2, each matching 6 bases. The J call is in doubt because the DNA end fits TRBJ2-7 better. This CDR3 is built from 15 residues. Germline assignment: CDR1 LGHNA and CDR2 YSLEER. The CDR3 DNA is TGCGCCAGCAGCGTCAGAGGGGGGATGGTCTACGAGCAGTACTTC. Protein sequence: CASSVRGGMVYEQYF.

The sample holds a few counts of this clonotype. The chain employs TRBV28 and TRBJ2-3; 9 bases line up with TRBD2. Germline V gives CDR1 MDHEN, CDR2 SYDVKM. The V and J ends lost 5 bases and 4 bases, in that order; junction bases with no gene match: 13. The CDR3 is made up of 17 amino acids. The CDR3 sequence is CASSPPGSGSVSDTQYF. The CDR3 bases are TGTGCCAGCAGTCCACCGGGTAGCGGGAGCGTATCAGATACGCAGTATTTT.

The J gene is TRBJ1-2, the V gene TRBV7-2; possibly TRBD1 for D (6 bases). The CDR3 extends over 14 amino acids. Trimming stripped 5 bases from V and 8 bases from J, with 18 bases between. Germline assignment: CDR1 SGHTA and CDR2 FQGNSA. CDR3 in amino acids: CASSVRQAGNGYTF. CDR3 coding DNA: TGTGCCAGCAGCGTACGACAGGCAGGGAACGGCTACACCTTC.

This clonotype was picked up a small number of times. The chain recombines TRBV29-1 with TRBJ2-2; perhaps TRBD1 as D (5 bases). The CDR3 loop spans 16 amino acids. Germline V gene lookup returns CDR1 SQVTM and CDR2 ANQGSEA. The V end was cut by 6 bases, the J end by 6 bases, with 23 bases between. CDR3 residues: CSVLHGSQGISGELFF. DNA of the CDR3: TGCAGCGTCCTCCACGGGTCCCAGGGTATCTCCGGGGAGCTGTTTTTT.

This clonotype was counted a few times. As DNA, the CDR3 is TGTGCCAGCAGTAAGTTAGCGGGAGGGCCCTCGAATGAGCAGTTCTTC. Translating gives CASSKLAGGPSNEQFF. The gene calls are TRBV25-1 and TRBJ2-5, with TRBD2 matching over 11 bases. The end of the DNA fits TRBJ2-1 better, so the J call may be wrong. The CDR3 loop spans 16 amino acids. The germline V gene has CDR1 MGHDK and CDR2 SYGVNS.

The chain combines TRBV5-6 with TRBJ1-1; D uncertain. In germline, CDR1 is SGHDT, CDR2 YYEEEE. V was trimmed by 3 bases and J by 3 bases, leaving 9 bases between them. This CDR3 spans 13 amino acids. The CDR3 protein is CASSWMSDTEAFF. CDR3 nucleotides: TGTGCCAGCAGCTGGATGTCAGACACTGAAGCTTTCTTT.

V is TRBV12-3 or TRBV12-4 and J is TRBJ1-4; D is perhaps TRBD1 (6 bases). The CDR3 is made up of 15 amino acids. Trimming took off 3 bases at V and 8 bases at J, with 16 bases between the two ends. The CDR3 DNA reads TGTGCCAGCAGTTTGGACAGCAGGGTGAGGGAAAAACTGTTTTTT. This sequence encodes CASSLDSRVREKLFF.

This clonotype was observed a few times. This sequence joins TRBV4-1 and TRBJ2-7; TRBD1 matches at 9 bases. Losses at the gene ends were 3 bases for V and 5 bases for J; bases not matched to a gene: 5. Germline values: CDR1 MGHRA, CDR2 YSYEKL. This CDR3 region has 14 residues. The DNA for the CDR3 is TGCGCCAGCAGCCACCCAGGACAGGGGAACGAGCAGTACTTC. Translating gives CASSHPGQGNEQYF.

This clonotype came up a few times. The V and J genes are TRBV5-1 and TRBJ1-5; 8 bases map to TRBD1. Germline values: CDR1 SGHRS, CDR2 YFSETQ. The V segment lost 2 bases and the J segment 10 bases; nucleotides outside the gene matches: 5. The CDR3 runs to 13 residues. The CDR3, as DNA: TGCGCCAGCAGCTTTACAGGGGGTGGTCCCCAGCATTTT. Its protein is CASSFTGGGPQHF.

In this sample, this clonotype turned up a few times. The chain employs TRBV2 and TRBJ1-2; 10 bases map to TRBD1. This CDR3 has 14 amino acids. Germline V gene lookup returns CDR1 SNHLY and CDR2 FYNNEI. V dropped 7 bases and J dropped 5; count of bases not matched to a gene: 7. CDR3 loop: CASTLDRGVYGYTF. The CDR3 bases are TGTGCCAGCACGTTGGACAGGGGGGTTTATGGCTACACCTTC.